This is a list of T cell receptor beta chains from one sample in a study of CD8 T cells in ankylosing spondylitis. TCRdb called the 5' RACE reads again in MiXCR, with one record for every CDR3 protein. The sample has a few hundred thousand distinct CDR3 sequences; approximately 20% are singletons. What was sequenced was blood, either unsorted or a sorted T cell fraction (not recorded which). The receptors were gathered from a male donor with ankylosing spondylitis or in good health (not recorded which). The CDR3 runs from the conserved cysteine through the conserved F or W. The D gene is left open where the match is weak. Clone size is given for some rows only: seen once, a few or many times, or a class if the clone is expanded.

abundance: many
d_gene: NA
v_gene: TRBV29-1
j_gene: TRBJ2-4
CDR3aa: CSVEDYGEQNIQYF
CDR3nt: TGCAGCGTTGAAGATTATGGGGAGCAGAACATTCAGTACTTC

abundance: NA
d_gene: TRBD1
v_gene: TRBV19
j_gene: TRBJ1-5
CDR3aa: CASSARDRGPNQPQHF
CDR3nt: TGTGCCAGTAGTGCCCGGGACAGGGGACCCAATCAGCCCCAGCATTTT

abundance: few
d_gene: TRBD2
v_gene: TRBV20-1
j_gene: TRBJ2-3
CDR3aa: CSAINKERGTGDTQYF
CDR3nt: TGCAGTGCTATCAATAAAGAGCGGGGGACGGGGGATACGCAGTATTTT

abundance: few
d_gene: NA
v_gene: TRBV2
j_gene: TRBJ2-7
CDR3aa: CASRKISANYEQYF
CDR3nt: TGTGCCAGCAGAAAGATCAGTGCTAATTACGAGCAGTACTTC

abundance: NA
d_gene: TRBD1
v_gene: TRBV20-1
j_gene: TRBJ1-1
CDR3aa: CSAGDRLNTEAFF
CDR3nt: TGCAGTGCGGGGGACAGGCTGAACACTGAAGCTTTCTTT

abundance: NA
d_gene: NA
v_gene: TRBV5-1
j_gene: TRBJ2-7
CDR3aa: CASSLYVSYEQYF
CDR3nt: TGCGCCAGCAGCTTATATGTTTCCTACGAGCAGTACTTC

abundance: NA
d_gene: NA
v_gene: TRBV29-1
j_gene: TRBJ2-2
CDR3aa: CSVIGADGNTGELFF
CDR3nt: TGCAGCGTTATCGGGGCGGACGGCAACACCGGGGAGCTGTTTTTT

abundance: few
d_gene: TRBD1
v_gene: TRBV7-9
j_gene: TRBJ2-1
CDR3aa: CASSLRSGGEYNEQFF
CDR3nt: TGTGCCAGCAGCTTAAGGTCAGGGGGAGAATACAATGAGCAGTTCTTC

abundance: NA
d_gene: NA
v_gene: TRBV29-1
j_gene: TRBJ1-2
CDR3aa: CSVEITLYGYTF
CDR3nt: TGCAGCGTTGAAATTACACTTTATGGCTACACCTTC

abundance: many
d_gene: NA
v_gene: TRBV12-3/TRBV12-4
j_gene: TRBJ2-1
CDR3aa: CASSPPGETYNEQFF
CDR3nt: TGTGCCAGCAGTCCCCCGGGGGAAACCTACAATGAGCAGTTCTTC

abundance: few
d_gene: NA
v_gene: TRBV6-1
j_gene: TRBJ1-2
CDR3aa: CASSLAYGYTF
CDR3nt: TGTGCCAGCAGCCTAGCTTATGGCTACACCTTC

abundance: few
d_gene: NA
v_gene: TRBV28
j_gene: TRBJ2-4
CDR3aa: CASSKPIAKNIQYF
CDR3nt: TGTGCCAGCTCCAAACCTATAGCCAAAAACATTCAGTACTTC